Presented here are 15 T cell receptor beta chains from one specimen sequenced in a study of regulatory T cells in long-lasting Graves disease. Time point described: newly diagnosed GD, antithyroid drugs for less than 3 months. Construction of the TCR library relied on RNA isolated from PBMCs. CDR3-region Arm-PCR and iRepertoire HTBI primers produced the TCR beta libraries. TCRdb used MiXCR to reprocess the multiplex PCR reads, holding one entry per CDR3 protein. The table includes just over 600,000 distinct CDR3 sequences, 16% detected once. This sample also belongs to another study, concerning T cells in Graves' hyperthyroidism and ophthalmopathy.

The sample consisted of peripheral blood mononuclear cells (PBMCs), taken at new diagnosis, from a patient treated with antithyroid drugs. These TCRs come from a woman in her 30s with Graves disease.

The table lists this clonotype with a few counts. The chain carries TRBV15 and TRBJ1-5, with D possibly being TRBD1 (6 bases). Trimming pared 6 bases from V and 7 bases from J, leaving 13 bases between. This CDR3 spans 13 amino acids. Germline CDR1 and CDR2: LNHNV and YYDKDF (reference sequence). The CDR3 sequence is CATRSGVGQPQHF. CDR3 sequence (DNA): TGTGCCACCAGATCAGGGGTGGGACAGCCCCAGCATTTT.

The table lists this clonotype with many counts. The chain employs TRBV6-1 and TRBJ2-1; 8 bases are a match to TRBD1. The germline gives CDR1 MNHNS, CDR2 SASEGT. V lost 6 bases, J lost 8 bases, and 6 bases stayed unmatched. The CDR3 sequence is 13 residues long. The CDR3 nucleotides are TGTGCCAGCAGCACCAGGGGGCAGGATGAGCAGTTCTTC. Its protein product is CASSTRGQDEQFF.

This clonotype appeared many times. The chain links TRBV2 to TRBJ2-7; 8 positions agree with TRBD2. The CDR3 has 14 amino acids. Germline CDR1 and CDR2: SNHLY and FYNNEI. V lost 7 bases and J lost 4; bases outside the gene matches: 9. The CDR3 DNA reads as TGTGCCAGCACCCGTAAGACTAGCGTTTACGAGCAGTACTTC. Translating gives CASTRKTSVYEQYF.

With respect to this clonotype: A much larger clone sits a single nucleotide away, making a read error possible. The V call is TRBV11-2, the J call TRBJ2-1, with a possible D match to TRBD2 (6 bases). This CDR3 is 16 amino acids long. Germline lookup yields CDR1 SGHAT and CDR2 FQNNGV. The V gene lost 1 base and the J gene lost 10 bases, with 20 bases spanning the gap. Written as DNA, the CDR3 is TGTGCCAGCAGCTTAGGGGGGACTGCGAGCTCCTACGAGCAGTTCTTC. It is translated as CASSLGGTASSYEQFF.

This clonotype was counted many times. One junction end does not reproduce the germline sequence, and a read error may be involved. This chain connects TRBV7-7 to TRBJ1-5; tentative D call: TRBD1 (6 bases). Germline CDR1 SSHAT, CDR2 FNYEAQ (reference sequence). The CDR3 is 17 residues long. DNA of the CDR3: TGTGCTAGCACTACCTCACGGGGGGCGCAGAGCAATCAGCCCCAGCATTTT. Protein product: CASTTSRGAQSNQPQHF.

V is TRBV20-1 and J is TRBJ1-2; tentatively, D is TRBD1 (5 bases). Trimming removed 6 bases at V and 5 bases at J, with 16 bases between. CDR1 is DFQATT, CDR2 SNEGSKA, per germline (reference sequence). This CDR3 is 13 amino acids long. CDR3 sequence: CSARRDWAYGYTF. The CDR3 bases are TGCAGTGCCCGACGGGACTGGGCTTATGGCTACACCTTC.

This clonotype was counted between two and nine times. With a much larger clone just one base away, this may be a read error. This chain connects TRBV2 to TRBJ2-7; D is possibly TRBD2 (5 bases). Germline-derived CDR1 and CDR2 are SNHLY and FYNNEI. There are 14 residues in the CDR3. V lost 8 bases, J lost 0 bases, and 14 bases lay in between. In nucleotides, the CDR3 is TGTGCCAGCGGACGGGAAGCGAGCTCCTACGAGCAGTACTTC. It is translated as CASGREASSYEQYF.

This clonotype came up many times. The chain carries TRBV28 and TRBJ1-5; 7 nucleotides align to TRBD1. The V gene end was trimmed by 7 bases and the J gene end by 6 bases; junction bases not matched to a gene: 12. The CDR3 runs 15 residues. Germline V gives CDR1 MDHEN, CDR2 SYDVKM. CDR3 in DNA: TGTGCCAGCAACAACAGGGGATTCGTTGGTCAGCCCCAGCATTTT. Translation gives CASNNRGFVGQPQHF.

This clonotype has ten or more counts. The chain joins TRBV6-2 or TRBV6-3 to TRBJ2-2, with a possible D match to TRBD1 (6 bases). The V gene's germline CDR1 is MNHEY and CDR2 SVGEGT. This CDR3 is built from 15 residues. The V end lost 5 bases, the J end lost 1 base, and 11 bases lay between the germline ends. The CDR3, as DNA: TGTGCCAGCAGTCCGGGACATAGGAACACCGGGGAGCTGTTTTTT. Translation gives CASSPGHRNTGELFF.

This clonotype was detected ten times or more. Here the CDR3 reads CASSPYQQGAADTGELFF. The CDR3 DNA sequence: TGTGCCAGCAGTCCATATCAACAGGGGGCCGCGGACACCGGGGAGCTGTTTTTT. The chain combines TRBV28 with TRBJ2-2; TRBD1 aligns across 9 bases. V dropped 5 bases and J dropped 3; count of bases not matched to a gene: 13. Germline V gene data show CDR1 as MDHEN and CDR2 as SYDVKM. This CDR3 region has 18 residues. The full variable domain, completed using reference TRBV28 and TRBJ2-2, is DVKVTQSSRYLVKRTGEKVFLECVQDMDHENMFWYRQDPGLGLRLIYFSYDVKMKEKGDIPEGYSVSREKKERFSLILESASTNQTSMYLCASSPYQQGAADTGELFFGEGSRLTVL.

V and J are TRBV7-9 and TRBJ2-7; 12 bases are a match to TRBD2. The CDR3 is made up of 13 amino acids. The V and J ends lost 10 bases and 5 bases, in that order; junction bases with no gene match: 6. Germline V gene data show CDR1 as SEHNR and CDR2 as FQNEAQ (reference sequence). The CDR3 spells CATMRLAGDEQYF. CDR3 sequence (DNA): TGTGCCACGATGCGACTAGCGGGAGACGAGCAGTACTTC.

The rearrangement uses TRBV30 and TRBJ2-1; D is perhaps TRBD1 (5 bases). CDR3 length: 12 amino acids. V lost 5 bases to trimming and J lost 2 bases, with 7 bases between them. CDR1 is GTSNPN, CDR2 SVGIG, per germline (reference sequence). The CDR3 reads CAWDRPYNEQFF. Written as DNA, the CDR3 is TGTGCCTGGGACAGACCCTACAATGAGCAGTTCTTC.

Remarks on this clonotype: One base away lies a much larger clone, so this may be a sequencing read error. CDR3 nucleotide sequence: TGTGCCAGCAGTTTCCCAGGACGGGGGCAGTTCTTC. This sequence encodes CASSFPGRGQFF. The chain employs TRBV28 and TRBJ2-1; weak D call: TRBD2 (5 bases). The CDR3 contains 12 residues. Trimming took 3 bases from V and 12 from J, leaving 12 bases between them. The V gene's germline CDR1 is MDHEN and CDR2 SYDVKM. Full variable domain (remainder filled in from reference TRBV28 and TRBJ2-1): DVKVTQSSRYLVKRTGEKVFLECVQDMDHENMFWYRQDPGLGLRLIYFSYDVKMKEKGDIPEGYSVSREKKERFSLILESASTNQTSMYLCASSFPGRGQFFGPGTRLTVL.

In its sample, this clonotype was seen a few times. The rearrangement joins TRBV27 to TRBJ1-4, with TRBD1 matching over 8 bases. The CDR3 spans 15 residues. Germline loops: CDR1 MNHEY, CDR2 SMNVEV (reference sequence). Trimming cost V 3 bases and J 8 bases; bases outside gene matches: 8. The CDR3 DNA sequence: TGTGCCAGCAGTTTTGGTTTGGACAGGGCGGAAAAACTGTTTTTT. Translation gives CASSFGLDRAEKLFF.

The table lists this clonotype with many counts. The J gene is TRBJ2-2, the V gene TRBV11-3; D remains unclear. V was cut by 0 bases and J by 7 bases, with 6 bases left in between. This CDR3 contains 13 residues. Germline CDR1 and CDR2: SGHNT and YENEEA. CDR3 loop: CASSLDRNGELFF. In DNA form, the CDR3 reads TGTGCCAGCAGCTTAGATCGTAACGGGGAGCTGTTTTTT.